This TCR beta chain derives from a study of OX40 agonist ivuxolimab in advanced cancers. Across the whole study: Anti-PD-1, anti-PD-L1 or anti-CTLA-4 therapy given earlier was allowed, and approximately 43% had some. Findings of the study overall: The average count of expanded clones was higher among CD8+ T cells than among CD4+.

This clone has a single count. Its antigen is currently unknown. CDR1 and CDR2 from the germline V gene are SGHNT and YYREEE (reference sequence). With 4 bases removed from V and 7 bases from J, the gap between germline ends came to 11 bases. The CDR3 loop spans 13 amino acids. Here immunoSEQ multiplex PCR was the method, and the copy in TCRdb shows in-frame clones only, minus some. Altogether over 80,000 clones are present, about 86% being singletons, with the ten largest covering roughly 5%. This TCR was recovered from an adult with an advanced solid tumor such as melanoma, head and neck, liver or kidney cancer. The chain combines TRBV5-4 with TRBJ1-4; tentatively, D is TRBD1 (5 bases). The sequences come from CD4+ or CD8+ T cells sorted from blood, collected in a trial of the OX40 agonist ivuxolimab. The CDR3 loop reads CASSIIGAEKLFF. Written as DNA, the CDR3 is TGTGCCAGCAGCATTATCGGGGCTGAAAAACTGTTTTTT.